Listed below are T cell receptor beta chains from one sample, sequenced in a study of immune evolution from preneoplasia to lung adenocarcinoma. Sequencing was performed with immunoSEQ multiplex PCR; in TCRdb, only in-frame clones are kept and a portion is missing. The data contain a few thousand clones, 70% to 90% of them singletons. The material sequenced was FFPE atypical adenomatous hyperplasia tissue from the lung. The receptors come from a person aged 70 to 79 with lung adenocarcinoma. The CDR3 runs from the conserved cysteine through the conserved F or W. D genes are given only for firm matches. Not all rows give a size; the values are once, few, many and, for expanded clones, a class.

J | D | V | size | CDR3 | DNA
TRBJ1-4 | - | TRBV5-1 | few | CASSLGVQANEKLFF | TGCGCCAGCAGCTTGGGTGTGCAAGCTAATGAAAAACTGTTTTTT
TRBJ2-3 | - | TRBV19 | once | CASIDSGKGTDTQYF | TGTGCCAGTATTGATTCGGGGAAGGGCACAGATACGCAGTATTTT
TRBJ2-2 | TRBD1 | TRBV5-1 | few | CASSSDRGTGELFF | TGCGCCAGCAGTTCGGACAGGGGCACCGGGGAGCTGTTTTTT
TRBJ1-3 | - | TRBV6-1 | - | CASNPQGYSGNTIYF | TGTGCCAGCAACCCACAGGGCTACTCTGGAAACACCATATATTTT
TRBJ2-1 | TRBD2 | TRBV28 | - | CASRTSGRFEQFF | TGTGCCAGCAGGACTAGCGGGAGATTTGAGCAGTTCTTC
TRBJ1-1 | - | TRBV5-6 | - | CASSLVGAGTEAFF | TGTGCCAGCAGCTTGGTAGGGGCGGGCACTGAAGCTTTCTTT
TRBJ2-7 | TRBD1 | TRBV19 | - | CASSIGTGGYEQYF | TGTGCCAGTAGTATTGGGACAGGGGGCTACGAGCAGTACTTC
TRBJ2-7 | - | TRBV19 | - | CASSPRDKRSYEQYF | TGTGCCAGTAGTCCTCGGGACAAACGCTCCTACGAGCAGTACTTC
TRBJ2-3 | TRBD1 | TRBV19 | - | CASSIATGGFTDTQYF | TGTGCCAGTAGTATAGCTACAGGGGGCTTCACAGATACGCAGTATTTT
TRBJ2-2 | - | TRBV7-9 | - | CASSYGSGLGAGELFF | TGTGCCAGCAGCTATGGGTCCGGGCTGGGGGCCGGGGAGCTGTTTTTT
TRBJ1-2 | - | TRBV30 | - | CAWSVPGYGYTF | TGTGCCTGGAGTGTACCAGGATATGGCTACACCTTC
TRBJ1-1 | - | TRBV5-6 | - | CASTPDRTNTEAFF | TGTGCCAGCACCCCCGACAGAACGAACACTGAAGCTTTCTTT
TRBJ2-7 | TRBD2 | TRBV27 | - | CASSFLAGGHGEQYF | TGTGCCAGCAGTTTCCTCGCGGGAGGGCACGGCGAGCAGTACTTC
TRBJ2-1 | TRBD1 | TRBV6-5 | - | CASSPLARGRNEQFF | TGTGCCAGCAGTCCCCTAGCCAGGGGGCGGAATGAGCAGTTCTTC
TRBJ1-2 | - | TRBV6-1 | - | CASSERGQEDGYTF | TGTGCCAGCAGTGAACGGGGCCAGGAGGATGGCTACACCTTC
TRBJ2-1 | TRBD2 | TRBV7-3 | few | CASSSLTSGRRGENEQFF | TGTGCCAGCAGCTCTTTGACTAGCGGGAGACGTGGGGAGAATGAGCAGTTCTTC
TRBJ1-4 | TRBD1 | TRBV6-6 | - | CASSQTGSNEKLFF | TGTGCCAGCAGCCAGACAGGGAGTAATGAAAAACTGTTTTTT
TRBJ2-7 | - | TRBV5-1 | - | CASSLDRVSYEQYF | TGCGCCAGCAGCTTGGATAGGGTATCCTACGAGCAGTACTTC
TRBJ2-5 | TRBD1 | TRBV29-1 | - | CSTRTGSETQYF | TGCAGCACCCGGACAGGGTCAGAGACCCAGTACTTC
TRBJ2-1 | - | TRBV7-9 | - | CASSLGTSYNEQFF | TGTGCCAGCAGCTTGGGGACATCCTACAATGAGCAGTTCTTC
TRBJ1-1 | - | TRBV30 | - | CAWSANRVNTEAFF | TGTGCCTGGAGCGCCAACAGGGTGAACACTGAAGCTTTCTTT
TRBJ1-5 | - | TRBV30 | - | CAWSGGQILSNQPQHF | TGTGCCTGGAGTGGAGGACAGATACTTAGCAATCAGCCCCAGCATTTT
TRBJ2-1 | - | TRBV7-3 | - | CASSPRDSSYNEQFF | TGTGCCAGCAGCCCGCGGGACTCCTCCTACAATGAGCAGTTCTTC
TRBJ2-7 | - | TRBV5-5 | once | CASSFPGRDHEQYF | TGTGCCAGCAGCTTTCCCGGGAGAGACCACGAGCAGTACTTC
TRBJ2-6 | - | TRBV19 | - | CASGAGANVLTF | TGTGCCAGTGGAGCTGGGGCCAACGTCCTGACTTTC
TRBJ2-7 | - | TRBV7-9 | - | CASSSTEITEQYF | TGTGCCAGCAGTTCGACTGAAATTACGGAGCAGTACTTC
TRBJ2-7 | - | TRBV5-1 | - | CASKEGQFTYEQYF | TGCGCCAGCAAGGAGGGACAGTTCACCTACGAGCAGTACTTC
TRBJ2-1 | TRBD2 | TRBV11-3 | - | CASRAGGGRNEQFF | TGTGCCAGCAGGGCGGGAGGGGGGAGGAATGAGCAGTTCTTC
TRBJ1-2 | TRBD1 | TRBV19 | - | CASSTPRDRQNYGYTF | TGTGCCAGTAGTACTCCTCGGGACAGGCAGAACTATGGCTACACCTTC
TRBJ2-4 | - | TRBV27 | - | CASSPAVGRNIQYF | TGTGCCAGCAGTCCTGCAGTAGGGAGAAACATTCAGTACTTC
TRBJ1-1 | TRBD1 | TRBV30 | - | CAWRVGDRGRNTEAFF | TGTGCCTGGAGAGTTGGGGACAGGGGGCGGAACACTGAAGCTTTCTTT
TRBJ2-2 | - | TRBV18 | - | CASSPWRGTGELFF | TGTGCCAGCTCACCATGGAGGGGAACCGGGGAGCTGTTTTTT
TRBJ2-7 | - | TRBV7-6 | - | CASSLVRGQVYEQYF | TGTGCCAGCAGCTTAGTGCGGGGGCAGGTATACGAGCAGTACTTC
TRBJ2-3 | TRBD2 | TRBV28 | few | CASSFWPDSAGRTDTQYF | TGTGCCAGCAGTTTTTGGCCCGACTCAGCGGGACGCACAGATACGCAGTATTTT
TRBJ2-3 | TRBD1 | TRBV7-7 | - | CASSLDRTDTQYF | TGTGCTAGCAGCTTGGACAGGACAGATACGCAGTATTTT
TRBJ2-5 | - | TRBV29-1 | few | CSVADLGGDKTQYF | TGCAGCGTTGCCGACTTGGGCGGAGATAAGACCCAGTACTTC
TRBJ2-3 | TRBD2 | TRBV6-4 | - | CASNDSTSGSTDTQYF | TGTGCCAGCAATGACTCAACTAGCGGGAGCACAGATACGCAGTATTTT
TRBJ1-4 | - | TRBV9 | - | CASSPHREPNEKLFF | TGTGCCAGCAGCCCACACAGGGAGCCTAATGAAAAACTGTTTTTT
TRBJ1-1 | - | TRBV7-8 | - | CASSGQGGTEAFF | TGTGCCAGCAGCGGGCAGGGTGGCACTGAAGCTTTCTTT
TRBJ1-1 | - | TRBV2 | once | CAFQPGMISTEAFF | TGTGCCTTTCAGCCAGGGATGATAAGCACTGAAGCTTTCTTT
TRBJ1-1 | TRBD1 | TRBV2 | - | CASRSGGRDEAFF | TGTGCCAGCAGGTCAGGGGGGCGCGATGAAGCTTTCTTT
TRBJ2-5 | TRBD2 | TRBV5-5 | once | CASSSGTSYETQYF | TGTGCCAGCAGCTCCGGGACTAGCTACGAGACCCAGTACTTC
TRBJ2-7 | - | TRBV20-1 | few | CSVGSYEQYF | TGCAGTGTCGGCTCCTACGAGCAGTACTTC
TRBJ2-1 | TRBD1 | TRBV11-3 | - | CASSHSTGNLYNEQFF | TGTGCCAGCAGTCACTCGACAGGGAACCTATACAATGAGCAGTTCTTC
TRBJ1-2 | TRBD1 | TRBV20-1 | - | CSADRGGYTF | TGCAGTGCTGACAGGGGTGGCTACACCTTC
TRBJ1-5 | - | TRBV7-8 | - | CASSLLTSNQPQHF | TGTGCCAGCAGCTTGCTAACAAGCAATCAGCCCCAGCATTTT
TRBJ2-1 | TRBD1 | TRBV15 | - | CATSRDSGQNYNEQFF | TGTGCCACCAGCAGAGATTCGGGACAGAATTACAATGAGCAGTTCTTC
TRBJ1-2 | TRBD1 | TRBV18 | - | CASSPDRGSYTF | TGTGCCAGCTCACCTGACAGGGGGAGCTACACCTTC
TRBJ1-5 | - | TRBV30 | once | CALTENSNQPQHF | TGTGCCTTAACAGAAAATAGCAATCAGCCCCAGCATTTT
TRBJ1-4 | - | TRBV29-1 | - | CSVVQGGEKLFF | TGCAGCGTTGTGCAGGGAGGAGAAAAACTGTTTTTT
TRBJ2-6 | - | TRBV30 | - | CAWTPGDFTGANVLTF | TGTGCCTGGACCCCCGGGGATTTCACTGGGGCCAACGTCCTGACTTTC
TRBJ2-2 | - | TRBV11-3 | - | CASSSVTTGELFF | TGTGCCAGCAGCTCCGTTACTACCGGGGAGCTGTTTTTT
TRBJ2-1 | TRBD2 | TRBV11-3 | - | CASSSGLAGVILNEQFF | TGTGCCAGCAGCTCGGGACTAGCGGGTGTTATATTGAATGAGCAGTTCTTC
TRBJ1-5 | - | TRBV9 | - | CASSGSLGVSNQPQHF | TGTGCTAGCAGCGGTTCCCTGGGGGTTAGCAATCAGCCCCAGCATTTT
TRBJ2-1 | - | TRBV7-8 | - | CASSLDQQGNNEQFF | TGTGCCAGCAGCTTAGATCAACAGGGAAACAATGAGCAGTTCTTC
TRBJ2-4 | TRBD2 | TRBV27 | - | CASQGAGAGMNIQYF | TGTGCCTCCCAAGGAGCGGGAGCTGGTATGAACATTCAGTACTTC
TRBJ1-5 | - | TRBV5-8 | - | CASSLGQVNQPQHF | TGTGCCAGCAGCTTGGGACAGGTCAATCAGCCCCAGCATTTT
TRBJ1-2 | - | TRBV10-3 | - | CAIKNRDAGAGRLGYTF | TGTGCCATCAAAAACCGGGACGCAGGGGCCGGACGCCTGGGCTACACCTTC
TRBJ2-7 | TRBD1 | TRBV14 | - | CASSQARGKFHEQYF | TGTGCCAGCAGCCAAGCCAGGGGGAAATTTCACGAGCAGTACTTC
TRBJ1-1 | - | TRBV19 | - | CASSTFLYTGEAFF | TGTGCCAGTAGTACTTTCCTTTACACGGGTGAAGCTTTCTTT